A single sample is the source of the 27 T cell receptor beta chains below, sequenced in a study of post-analysis software for immune sequencing data. Study results and caveats: About five TRBV segments occurring more often in patients than controls included TRBV5-6, TRBV5-1 and TRBV20-1.

The antigens for these receptors are not known. cDNA libraries for TCR beta contained unique molecular identifiers. TCRdb called the PCR reads again in MiXCR, with one record for every CDR3 protein. The repertoire consists of about 820,000 distinct CDR3 sequences, with roughly half occurring once and the leading ten covering approximately 4.3%. Sequencing input: blood. Every receptor here comes from a girl aged 10-17 years with multiple sclerosis.

The rearrangement joins TRBV7-3 to TRBJ1-1, with a weak D call TRBD1 (6 bases). In germline, CDR1 is SGHTA, CDR2 FQGTGA. The CDR3 is 16 amino acids. With 5 bases removed from V and 1 base from J, the gap between germline ends came to 17 bases. CDR3 protein: CASSPLPGAQNTEAFF. Written as DNA, the CDR3 is TGTGCCAGCAGCCCCCTGCCGGGGGCCCAGAACACTGAAGCTTTCTTT.

This chain uses TRBV21-1 with TRBJ2-4; the tabulated D call, TRBD2, remains unverified against the DNA. The DNA end is a closer match to TRBJ2-5, so the J assignment may be wrong. TRBV21-1 is deemed a pseudogene. This CDR3 contains 15 residues. The CDR3 DNA reads TGTGCCAGCAGCAAAATCCCGGGGACTACGGAGACCCAGTACTTC. Its protein product is CASSKIPGTTETQYF.

The gene calls are TRBV20-1 and TRBJ2-7; 7 bases match TRBD1. Germline V CDR1 and CDR2: DFQATT, SNEGSKA (reference sequence). This CDR3 region has 13 residues. Trimming removed 6 bases from V and 1 base from J; junction bases left unmatched: 6. CDR3 loop: CSARTGKSYEQYF. Here the CDR3 DNA reads TGCAGTGCCCGGACAGGAAAATCCTACGAGCAGTACTTC.

This clonotype was observed a few times. This chain links TRBV24-1 with TRBJ1-2; D unresolved. The CDR3 consists of 12 residues. The germline gives CDR1 KGHDR, CDR2 SFDVKD. Trimming removed 5 bases from V and 9 bases from J, with 12 bases in between. CDR3 sequence: CATSAEGRSYTF. The CDR3 DNA reads as TGTGCCACCAGTGCAGAAGGGCGGAGCTACACCTTC.

The rearrangement links TRBV7-2 to TRBJ2-3, with TRBD2 matching over 8 bases. This CDR3 contains 16 residues. With 1 base clipped from V and 3 bases from J, the junction kept 6 bases outside the gene matches. Per the germline V gene, CDR1 is SGHTA and CDR2 is FQGNSA. CDR3 residues: CASSLGGSGVTDTQYF. The CDR3 DNA follows: TGTGCCAGCAGCTTAGGGGGTAGCGGGGTTACAGATACGCAGTATTTT.

The rearrangement links TRBV13 to TRBJ1-2; D ambiguous. Per the germline V gene, CDR1 is PRHDT and CDR2 is FYEKMQ (reference sequence). CDR3 length: 13 residues. Between the trimmed V and J ends, which lost 5 bases and 4 bases, there was a span of 11 bases. The CDR3 DNA is TGTGCCAGCAGCCCCCACGGCAGCTATGGCTACACCTTC. Protein product: CASSPHGSYGYTF.

The rearrangement links TRBV7-9 to TRBJ2-5; 10 nucleotides align to TRBD2. The end of the DNA aligns better with TRBJ2-7, so the J call may be wrong. The CDR3 has 14 amino acids. Germline loops: CDR1 SEHNR, CDR2 FQNEAQ (reference sequence). In DNA form, the CDR3 reads TGTGCCAGCAGCTTAGAACTAGCGGGAATCGAGCAGTACTTC. Translating it yields CASSLELAGIEQYF.

This rearrangement joins TRBV20-1 to TRBJ2-1; the D is unclear. The CDR3 totals 12 residues. V dropped 5 bases and J dropped 10 bases, with 15 bases sitting between them. Per the germline V gene, CDR1 is DFQATT and CDR2 is SNEGSKA (reference sequence). CDR3 sequence reads: CSALSRVPEQFF. The CDR3, as DNA: TGCAGTGCTCTTTCCCGGGTGCCAGAGCAGTTCTTC.

This chain links TRBV7-3 with TRBJ2-5; D is ambiguous. Deletions cut 5 bases from V and 7 bases from J, with 14 bases between. The CDR3 sequence is 13 residues long. Germline loops: CDR1 SGHTA, CDR2 FQGTGA. The CDR3 nucleotides are TGTGCCAGCAGCCTCGAACCCTTGGGGACCCAGTACTTC. It codes for CASSLEPLGTQYF.

This chain uses TRBV7-9 with TRBJ2-1; 8 bases agree with TRBD1. The CDR3 runs 17 residues. Looked up from germline, CDR1 is SEHNR and CDR2 is FQNEAQ (reference sequence). The V segment lost 5 bases and the J segment 6 bases; nucleotides outside the gene matches: 15. For the CDR3, the DNA is TGTGCCAGCAGCCTGGATGGTTTGACAGGGGTAGGCAATGAGCAGTTCTTC. This codes for CASSLDGLTGVGNEQFF.

The rearrangement uses TRBV7-9 and TRBJ2-5; 8 positions match TRBD2. Germline V CDR1 and CDR2: SEHNR, FQNEAQ (reference sequence). This CDR3 comprises 14 residues. V lost 4 bases to trimming and J lost 5 bases; unmatched junction nucleotides: 6. CDR3: CASSSGLARETQYF. Here the CDR3 DNA reads TGTGCCAGCAGCTCCGGACTAGCACGGGAGACCCAGTACTTC.

The chain has TRBV9 and TRBJ2-3, with 7 nucleotides matching TRBD2. This CDR3 has 15 residues. J was trimmed by 0 bases and V by 3 bases; bases with no gene match: 4. The V gene's germline CDR1 is SGDLS and CDR2 YYNGEE. The CDR3 nucleotides are TGTGCCAGCAGCGAAGCGGGGTATAGCACAGATACGCAGTATTTT. Amino acids: CASSEAGYSTDTQYF.

V and J are TRBV5-1 and TRBJ1-1, with D unresolved. The V end lost 5 bases, the J end lost 4 bases, and 15 bases lay between the germline ends. The CDR3 runs 14 residues. In germline, CDR1 is SGHRS, CDR2 YFSETQ. The CDR3 coding sequence is TGCGCCAGCAGATTTCAGGCCCCCTCCACTGAAGCTTTCTTT. It codes for CASRFQAPSTEAFF.

There are a few counts of this clonotype. CDR3 protein: CASSGPRYEQFF. Here the CDR3 DNA reads TGTGCCAGCAGTGGGCCCCGTTACGAGCAGTTCTTC. This chain connects TRBV25-1 to TRBJ2-1; no definite D call. Germline loops: CDR1 MGHDK, CDR2 SYGVNS. Trimming pared 4 bases from V and 10 bases from J, leaving 11 bases between. The CDR3 totals 12 residues.

The J gene is TRBJ1-1, the V gene TRBV7-3; D is unclear. The CDR3 contains 14 residues. Germline V lookup: CDR1 SGHTA, CDR2 FQGTGA. Trimming shortened V by 5 bases and J by 4 bases, and 14 bases separated the two germline ends. As DNA, the CDR3 is TGTGCCAGCAGCCCCAACGGCCGCGGCACTGAAGCTTTCTTT. Protein product: CASSPNGRGTEAFF.

The chain recombines TRBV7-2 with TRBJ1-5, with 9 bases identical to TRBD1. The CDR3 runs to 16 residues. V shed 5 bases, J shed 4 bases, and the junction held 9 bases outside the gene matches. From germline, CDR1 is SGHTA and CDR2 FQGNSA. CDR3 bases: TGTGCCAGCAGCCTCGGACAGGGGAACCCAAATCAGCCCCAGCATTTT. It codes for CASSLGQGNPNQPQHF.

This clonotype turned up a few times. The chain recombines TRBV20-1 with TRBJ2-7, with D perhaps matching TRBD2 (5 bases). This CDR3 spans 15 amino acids. Deletions cut 0 bases from V and 1 base from J, with 13 bases between. Germline V gene sequence: CDR1 DFQATT, CDR2 SNEGSKA (reference sequence). This chain's CDR3 is CSARDPTTGSYEQYF. CDR3 sequence (DNA): TGCAGTGCTAGAGATCCAACGACGGGATCCTACGAGCAGTACTTC.

This clonotype was counted once. This chain links TRBV7-3 with TRBJ1-2; TRBD1 aligns across 12 bases. The trim removed 5 bases at V and 7 bases at J, leaving 8 bases unmatched. CDR1 is SGHTA, CDR2 FQGTGA, per germline. The length of the CDR3 is 15 residues. The CDR3 region is CASSPSGQGASGYTF. CDR3 nucleotide sequence: TGTGCCAGCAGCCCCTCGGGACAGGGGGCTAGTGGCTACACCTTC.

As regards this clonotype: This CDR3 fails to terminate in the conserved phenylalanine or tryptophan, so it likely reflects a read error. The CDR3 DNA reads as TGTGCCAGCAGTTCAGCCTACAATGAGCAGTTCCTC. Amino acid sequence: CASSSAYNEQFL. The chain employs TRBV6-4 and TRBJ2-1; no clear D gene. The CDR3 spans 12 residues. In germline, CDR1 is MRHNA, CDR2 SNTAGT. The V end lost 5 bases, the J end lost 2 bases, and 4 bases lay between the germline ends.

The CDR3 protein is CSAPGQVRYEQYF. In DNA form, the CDR3 reads TGCAGTGCCCCGGGACAGGTTCGCTACGAGCAGTACTTC. The chain links TRBV20-1 to TRBJ2-7; 8 bases fit TRBD1. The CDR3 length is 13 residues. Per germline, CDR1 DFQATT and CDR2 SNEGSKA (reference sequence). The junction had 7 bases not matched to a gene; V was cut back by 6 bases and J by 3 bases.

Concerning this clonotype: An end of the junction does not agree with germline; a read error may underlie this. The genes are TRBV5-1 and TRBJ2-7; 7 positions match TRBD1. TRBJ2-4 matches the DNA end more closely, so the J call is doubtful. The CDR3 has 13 amino acids. In germline, CDR1 is SGHRS, CDR2 YFSETQ. CDR3 residues: CAGSPGQTHIQYF. The DNA of the CDR3 is TGCGCCGGCAGCCCGGGACAGACTCACATTCAGTACTTC.

This clonotype was seen only a few times. This chain connects TRBV20-1 to TRBJ2-7; weak D call: TRBD2 (6 bases). CDR1 and CDR2 (germline): DFQATT, SNEGSKA (reference sequence). V lost 0 bases and J lost 3, with 18 bases in between. This CDR3 region has 16 residues. The CDR3 protein is CSARDLPSGHHYEQYF. The CDR3 nucleotides read TGCAGTGCTAGAGATCTGCCCAGCGGGCACCACTACGAGCAGTACTTC.

In this sample, this clonotype turned up many times. The J gene is TRBJ2-6, the V gene TRBV4-1, with 10 bases that match TRBD2. The J segment lost 0 bases and the V segment lost 0 bases, leaving 5 bases of the junction unmatched. Germline V CDR1 and CDR2: MGHRA, YSYEKL. The length of the CDR3 is 19 residues. The CDR3 region is CASSQEVSSGSSGANVLTF. As DNA, the CDR3 is TGCGCCAGCAGCCAAGAAGTCTCTAGCGGGAGCTCTGGGGCCAACGTCCTGACTTTC.

This clonotype occurred a few times. The rearrangement links TRBV12-3 or TRBV12-4 to TRBJ2-7; no clear D gene. V was clipped by 3 bases and J by 3 bases, with 12 bases between them. The CDR3 is 14 residues long. The CDR3 protein is CASSLTVLGYEQYF. Written as DNA, the CDR3 is TGTGCCAGCAGTTTGACGGTTTTGGGCTACGAGCAGTACTTC.

This chain joins TRBV20-1 and TRBJ2-7; 7 bases line up with TRBD2. CDR1 and CDR2 (germline): DFQATT, SNEGSKA (reference sequence). The CDR3 is 14 amino acids. Trimming cost V 5 bases and J 0 bases; bases outside gene matches: 7. The CDR3, as DNA: TGCAGTGCTCCCACTAGCGCGAGCTCCTACGAGCAGTACTTC. The encoded protein is CSAPTSASSYEQYF.

This clonotype was seen only a few times. This rearrangement joins TRBV6-5 to TRBJ2-7, with D possibly being TRBD2 (6 bases). The CDR3 totals 18 residues. The germline V and J ends were trimmed by 2 bases and 6 bases, with 26 bases remaining between them. CDR1 MNHEY and CDR2 SVGAGI come from the germline V gene. The CDR3 region has the DNA TGTGCCAGCAGTTACATGTTGATTAGCGGACGGAGGTTTATCGAGCAGTACTTC. Protein: CASSYMLISGRRFIEQYF.

In this sample, this clonotype turned up a few times. The rearrangement uses TRBV20-1 and TRBJ1-2; 7 bases align to TRBD1. The CDR3 consists of 12 residues. J lost 3 bases, V lost 5 bases, and 3 bases had no gene match. Per the germline V gene, CDR1 is DFQATT and CDR2 is SNEGSKA (reference sequence). The CDR3 DNA is TGCAGTGCTGCTCAGGGGGACTATGGCTACACCTTC. Protein sequence: CSAAQGDYGYTF.